The clone carrying this T cell receptor beta chain was counted between two and nine times. This record belongs to a study of blood T cell repertoires in COVID-19. Study-level background: Samples of COVID-19 (acute and convalescent) were obtained from the United States, Italy and Spain. PBMCs, B-cell-depleted T cells, or T cells were the source of the cDNA or gDNA that made up the material.

Losses at the gene ends were 1 base for V and 0 bases for J; bases not matched to a gene: 2. Germline loops: CDR1 PRHDT, CDR2 FYEKMQ (reference sequence). The CDR3 runs 15 residues. The study assigned cohorts using participant-reported clinical history. Sequencing was performed with immunoSEQ multiplex PCR; in TCRdb, only in-frame clones are kept and a portion is missing. The sample contains some 260,000 clones, about 89% of which appear only once. The origin of this receptor is a middle-aged man who had recovered from COVID-19. This chain connects TRBV13 to TRBJ2-7, with TRBD1 identical over 8 bases. Source material: PBMCs or T cells enriched from blood (not recorded which). In DNA form, the CDR3 reads TGTGCCAGCAGCTTAGAACAGGGGGTCTCCTACGAGCAGTACTTC. Its translation is CASSLEQGVSYEQYF.